The 11 T cell receptor beta chains reported below all come from one sample, sequenced in a study of blood T cell repertoires in COVID-19. Measured with immunoSEQ multiplex PCR; TCRdb has only the in-frame clones, and not every one. The table has about 370,000 clones, 80% to 90% seen once. Sequencing was performed on PBMCs or T cells enriched from blood (not recorded which). The source is a man in his late teens or twenties who had recovered from COVID-19.

This clone occurred a few times. The gene calls are TRBV5-1 and TRBJ2-1; 12 bases map to TRBD2. CDR3 size: 14 residues. Germline assignment: CDR1 SGHRS and CDR2 YFSETQ. V was pared by 5 bases and J by 7 bases, with 4 bases of the junction left unmatched. The CDR3 reads CASRLAGGANEQFF. The CDR3 coding sequence is TGCGCCAGCAGACTAGCGGGGGGAGCGAATGAGCAGTTCTTC.

The rearrangement uses TRBV20-1 and TRBJ2-4, with D unresolved. The V and J ends lost 3 bases and 0 bases respectively, with 6 bases between them. Germline CDR1 reads DFQATT; CDR2 reads SNEGSKA (reference sequence). The CDR3 totals 13 residues. CDR3 in amino acids: CSASSLAKNIQYF. The CDR3 DNA follows: TGCAGTGCTAGTTCCTTAGCCAAAAACATTCAGTACTTC.

This clone showed up just once. The V gene is TRBV7-8, the J gene TRBJ2-3, with 7 bases matching TRBD1. CDR1 and CDR2 (germline): SGHVS, FQNEAQ. V lost 4 bases to trimming and J lost 5 bases; unmatched junction nucleotides: 3. CDR3 length equals 13 residues. CDR3 coding DNA: TGTGCCAGCAGCTCCAGACAGGGAGATACGCAGTATTTT. As protein: CASSSRQGDTQYF.

This clone has a single count. The chain employs TRBV7-3 and TRBJ2-7; 8 bases are shared with TRBD2. V lost 0 bases, J lost 4 bases, and 8 bases stayed unmatched. CDR1 is SGHTA, CDR2 FQGTGA, per germline. This CDR3 contains 16 residues. Here the CDR3 DNA reads TGTGCCAGCAGCTTAACCGGAGCGGGAGTGTTTTACGAGCAGTACTTC. It translates to CASSLTGAGVFYEQYF. The full variable domain, with the rest looked up from reference TRBV7-3 and TRBJ2-7, is GAGVSQTPSNKVTEKGKYVELRCDPISGHTALYWYRQSLGQGPEFLIYFQGTGAADDSGLPNDRFFAVRPEGSVSTLKIQRTERGDSAVYLCASSLTGAGVFYEQYFGPGTRLTVT.

V gene TRBV6-4 combines with J gene TRBJ1-6; D might be TRBD1 (5 bases). Per the germline V gene, CDR1 is MRHNA and CDR2 is SNTAGT. Between the trimmed V and J ends, which lost 6 bases and 9 bases, there was a span of 12 bases. The CDR3 runs to 13 residues. The CDR3 protein is CASRLTDSSPLHF. Written as DNA, the CDR3 is TGTGCCAGCAGATTGACAGACTCTTCACCCCTCCACTTT.

This chain connects TRBV29-1 to TRBJ2-3; 8 bases agree with TRBD1. Trimming took 0 bases from V and 2 from J; bases not matched to a gene: 10. Germline V gene data show CDR1 as SQVTM and CDR2 as ANQGSEA. This CDR3 is 17 amino acids long. CDR3: CSVEDLPGGTYTDTQYF. The CDR3 bases are TGCAGCGTTGAAGATCTCCCAGGGGGCACTTACACAGATACGCAGTATTTT.

This chain connects TRBV6-5 to TRBJ1-1; no definite D call. The V gene lost 6 bases and the J gene lost 1 base, with 9 bases spanning the gap. Germline V gives CDR1 MNHEY, CDR2 SVGAGI. CDR3 size: 13 residues. The CDR3 region is CASSLQTNTEAFF. CDR3 sequence (DNA): TGTGCCAGCAGCCTACAGACGAACACTGAAGCTTTCTTT.

The rearrangement uses TRBV10-3 and TRBJ1-5, with 7 bases lining up with TRBD1. CDR3 length: 14 amino acids. The V gene's germline CDR1 is ENHRY and CDR2 SYGVKD. Trimming at V came to 6 bases and at J to 10 bases, leaving 12 bases not matched to a gene. DNA of the CDR3: TGTGCCATCAGAGGCGACAGGGCTTCAGAACCCCAGCATTTT. Its translation is CAIRGDRASEPQHF.

The chain combines TRBV7-2 with TRBJ1-3, with D unclear. CDR1 SGHTA and CDR2 FQGNSA come from the germline V gene. V dropped 1 base and J dropped 0 bases, with 7 bases sitting between them. CDR3 length: 15 residues. The CDR3 loop is CASSLGVASGNTIYF. The CDR3 coding sequence is TGTGCCAGCAGCTTAGGCGTAGCCTCTGGAAACACCATATATTTT.

The chain is built from TRBV6-5 and TRBJ1-4, with 10 positions matching TRBD1. In germline, CDR1 is MNHEY, CDR2 SVGAGI. The CDR3 totals 14 residues. V was pared by 6 bases and J by 8 bases, with 6 bases of the junction left unmatched. The CDR3, as DNA: TGTGCCAGCAGACCTGGGACAGGGGAGGAAAAACTGTTTTTT. Its protein is CASRPGTGEEKLFF.

The CDR3 is CASSQVVRSVRDIQYF. The CDR3 DNA follows: TGCGCCAGCAGCCAAGTCGTTAGAAGTGTCCGGGACATACAGTACTTC. This chain uses TRBV4-1 with TRBJ2-7; weak D call: TRBD1 (6 bases). The V end was cut by 1 base, the J end by 10 bases, with 23 bases between. CDR1 MGHRA and CDR2 YSYEKL come from the germline V gene. CDR3 length: 16 amino acids.